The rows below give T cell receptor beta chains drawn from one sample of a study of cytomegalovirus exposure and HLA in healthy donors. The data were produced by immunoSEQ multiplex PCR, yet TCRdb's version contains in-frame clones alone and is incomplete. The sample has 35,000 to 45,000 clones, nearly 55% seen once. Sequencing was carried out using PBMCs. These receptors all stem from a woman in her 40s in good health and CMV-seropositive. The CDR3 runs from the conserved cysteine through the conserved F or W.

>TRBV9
CASSVDWGRDIQYF
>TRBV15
CATSRDALAEQFF
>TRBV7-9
CASSASDLRKVGAAFF
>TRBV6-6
CASSRGGENSPLHF
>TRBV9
CASSVGTSGGTDTQYF
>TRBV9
CASSVGTGESGYTF
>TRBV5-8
CASSLHRTGDTEAFF
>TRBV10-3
CAISESTAIGTGARETQYF
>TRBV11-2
CASSLEAGGAGKLFF
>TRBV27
CASRATGGGEKLFF
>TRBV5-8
CASSWGGQETQYF
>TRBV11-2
CASSHGASGGAGETQYF
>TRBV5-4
CASSTATNEKLFF
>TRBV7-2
CASSLETGTGNTIYF
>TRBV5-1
CASTGLAGAQETQYF
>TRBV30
CAWRGRQSPNEKLFF
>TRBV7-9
CASSFETGFGELFF
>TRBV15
CATSRGGSAYEQYF
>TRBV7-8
CASSPIAGGVSPLHF
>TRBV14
CASSHTLAGSYNEQFF
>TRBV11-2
CASSLGGGYEQYF
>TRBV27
CASLTEYNEQFF
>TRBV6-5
CASLSGGAGNEQFF
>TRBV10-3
CAISETGAGANVLTF
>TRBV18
CASSLSGSYEQYF
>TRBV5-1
CASSEGGRETQYF
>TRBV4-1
CASSLDGTGVTEAFF
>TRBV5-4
CASSLTGGSGNTIYF
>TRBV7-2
CASSLDPSRRGKGNQPQHF
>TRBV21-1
CASSKGITGMNQPQHF
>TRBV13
CASSRGSRRETQYF
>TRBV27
CASSLRQGVNIQYF
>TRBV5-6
CASSGAVGGRNSPLHF
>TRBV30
CAWSLAGGPSGANVLTF